Listed below are T cell receptor beta chains from one sample, sequenced in a study of blood T cell repertoires in COVID-19. The assay was immunoSEQ multiplex PCR, and TCRdb's table has in-frame clones only and misses some. Found here are over 200,000 clones, about 90% of them singletons; the top ten hold around 2.5%. The sequencing input was peripheral blood. Receptor source: a person aged 18 to 35 with COVID-19, enrolled during active disease. CDR3s include the opening cysteine and the closing phenylalanine or tryptophan. A D gene is named only where the DNA matches it firmly.

CDR3 protein	D gene	J gene	V gene
CASSPLSGEQYF	.	TRBJ2-7	TRBV3-1/TRBV3-2
CASSYGTSGTGELFF	TRBD2	TRBJ2-2	TRBV6-5
CASSLGGAVNEKLFF	.	TRBJ1-4	TRBV7-2
CASSRRGWTLAGTANTGELFF	TRBD2	TRBJ2-2	TRBV3-1/TRBV3-2
CASSKLQVAGTPYEQYF	TRBD2	TRBJ2-7	TRBV19
CASSDYTDTQYF	.	TRBJ2-3	TRBV2
CASSLDPAGNTGELFF	.	TRBJ2-2	TRBV5-1
CASSIFTGSGYTF	.	TRBJ1-2	TRBV19
CASKRGSLRANTGELFF	.	TRBJ2-2	TRBV28
CASSLKRETLKRWYEQYF	TRBD2	TRBJ2-7	TRBV5-6
CSVVRNTGELFF	.	TRBJ2-2	TRBV29-1
CASSPRQGRTDTQYF	TRBD1	TRBJ2-3	TRBV6-5
CASSQVDAGDNSPLHF	.	TRBJ1-6	TRBV4-2
CASSPRLAEQETQYF	TRBD2	TRBJ2-5	TRBV14
CASSLADTPSTDTQYF	.	TRBJ2-3	TRBV7-6
CASSKGGDTEAFF	.	TRBJ1-1	TRBV28
CASSLVGQGYEQYF	TRBD1	TRBJ2-7	TRBV5-1
CATRGTRGPTGELFF	.	TRBJ2-2	TRBV24-1
CASSSAPDRGEAFF	TRBD1	TRBJ1-1	TRBV5-1
CASSTLLAGGLNEQFF	TRBD2	TRBJ2-1	TRBV25-1
CASGFGDTQYF	.	TRBJ2-3	TRBV12-5
CASSHISTSGGTDTQYF	TRBD2	TRBJ2-3	TRBV4-2
CASSAPGYAGNTIYF	.	TRBJ1-3	TRBV25-1
CASSARGRVLDGYTF	.	TRBJ1-2	TRBV19
CSVEHRGRHNEQFF	TRBD1	TRBJ2-1	TRBV29-1
CASSYSTGGVREQYF	.	TRBJ2-7	TRBV6-2/TRBV6-3
CASSLEGLVQLTQYF	TRBD2	TRBJ2-3	TRBV13
CASSTTGKVGEQYF	.	TRBJ2-7	TRBV11-2
CASSVGTGDEQYF	TRBD1	TRBJ2-7	TRBV2
CASSNRDRLTEQFF	TRBD1	TRBJ2-1	TRBV19
CATGPFLNTGELFF	.	TRBJ2-2	TRBV15
CASSGAFTDTQYF	.	TRBJ2-3	TRBV4-1
CASSQDNFSGNTIYF	.	TRBJ1-3	TRBV4-1
CASSLGYGGRGEQFF	.	TRBJ2-1	TRBV27
CASSTELEAQPQHF	.	TRBJ1-5	TRBV19
CASSIEGQQNTEAFF	TRBD1	TRBJ1-1	TRBV19
CASSLGQGLEQFF	.	TRBJ2-1	TRBV5-1
CASSPDSTVYEQYF	.	TRBJ2-7	TRBV18
CASSLPGLAGGEQYF	TRBD2	TRBJ2-7	TRBV7-8
CSVTSRETQYF	.	TRBJ2-5	TRBV20-1
CASSLIRGGAPLHF	.	TRBJ1-6	TRBV27
CASSLAPGLFSGNTIYF	.	TRBJ1-3	TRBV7-6
CASSFFGDTNQPQHF	.	TRBJ1-5	TRBV4-1
CAISDWEMDTDTQYF	.	TRBJ2-3	TRBV10-3
CASSPGTPDTQYF	.	TRBJ2-3	TRBV7-3
CASSEMRGYQPQHF	.	TRBJ1-5	TRBV6-1
CASSVGVTGVNTEAFF	TRBD1	TRBJ1-1	TRBV9
CASSLALGQGESGNTIYF	TRBD1	TRBJ1-3	TRBV7-9